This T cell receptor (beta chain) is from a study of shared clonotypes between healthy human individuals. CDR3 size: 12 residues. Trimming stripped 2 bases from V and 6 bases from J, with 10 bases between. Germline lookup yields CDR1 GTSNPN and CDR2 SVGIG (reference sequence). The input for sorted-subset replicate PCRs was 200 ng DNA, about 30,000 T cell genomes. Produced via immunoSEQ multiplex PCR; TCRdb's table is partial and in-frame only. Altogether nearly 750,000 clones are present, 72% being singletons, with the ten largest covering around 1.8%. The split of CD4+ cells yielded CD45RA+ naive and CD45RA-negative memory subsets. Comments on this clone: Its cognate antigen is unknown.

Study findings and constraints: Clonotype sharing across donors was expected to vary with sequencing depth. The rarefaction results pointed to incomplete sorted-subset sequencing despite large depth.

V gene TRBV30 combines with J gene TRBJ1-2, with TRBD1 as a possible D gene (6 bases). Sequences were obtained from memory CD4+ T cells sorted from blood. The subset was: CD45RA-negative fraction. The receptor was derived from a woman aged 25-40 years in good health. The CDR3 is CAWSTGLHGYTF. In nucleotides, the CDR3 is TGTGCCTGGAGTACAGGGCTCCATGGCTACACCTTC.